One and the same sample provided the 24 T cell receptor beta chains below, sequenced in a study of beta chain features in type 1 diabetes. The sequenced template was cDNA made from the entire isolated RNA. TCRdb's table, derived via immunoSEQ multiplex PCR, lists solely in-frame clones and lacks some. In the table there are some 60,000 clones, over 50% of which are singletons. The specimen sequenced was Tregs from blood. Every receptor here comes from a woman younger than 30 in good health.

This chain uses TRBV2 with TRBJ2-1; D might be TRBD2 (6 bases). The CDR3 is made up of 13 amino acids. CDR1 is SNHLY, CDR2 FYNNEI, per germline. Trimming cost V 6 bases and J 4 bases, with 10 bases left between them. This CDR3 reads CASSPGLYNEQFF. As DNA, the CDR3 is TGTGCCAGCAGCCCGGGACTTTACAATGAGCAGTTCTTC.

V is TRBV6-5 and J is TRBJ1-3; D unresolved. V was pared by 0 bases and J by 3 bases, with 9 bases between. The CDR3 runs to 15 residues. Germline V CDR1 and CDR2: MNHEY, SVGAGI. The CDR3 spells CASSYSRYGGNTIYF. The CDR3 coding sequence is TGTGCCAGCAGTTACTCGCGGTACGGTGGAAACACCATATATTTT.

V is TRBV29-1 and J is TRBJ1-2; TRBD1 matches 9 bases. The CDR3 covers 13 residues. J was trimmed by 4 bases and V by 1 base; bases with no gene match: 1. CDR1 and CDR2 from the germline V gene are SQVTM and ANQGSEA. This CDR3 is CSVEGDRAYGYTF. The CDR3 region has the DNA TGCAGCGTTGAAGGGGACAGGGCCTATGGCTACACCTTC.

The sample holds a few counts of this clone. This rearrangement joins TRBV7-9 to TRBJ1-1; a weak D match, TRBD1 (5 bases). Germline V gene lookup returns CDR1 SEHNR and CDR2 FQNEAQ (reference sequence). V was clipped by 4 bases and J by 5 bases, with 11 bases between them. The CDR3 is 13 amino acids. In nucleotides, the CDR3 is TGTGCCAGCAGCTGGGACTTGAGGACTGAAGCTTTCTTT. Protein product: CASSWDLRTEAFF.

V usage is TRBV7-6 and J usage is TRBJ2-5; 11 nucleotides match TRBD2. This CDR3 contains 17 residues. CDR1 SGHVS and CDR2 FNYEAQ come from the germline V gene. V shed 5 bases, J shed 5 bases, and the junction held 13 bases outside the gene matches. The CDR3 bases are TGTGCCAGCAGCCCCTGGACTAGCGGGTTAAGTGGGGAGACCCAGTACTTC. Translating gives CASSPWTSGLSGETQYF.

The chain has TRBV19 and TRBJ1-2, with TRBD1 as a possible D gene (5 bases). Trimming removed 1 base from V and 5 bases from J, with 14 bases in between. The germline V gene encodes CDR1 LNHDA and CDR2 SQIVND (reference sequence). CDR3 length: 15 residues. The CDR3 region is CASSIALVREYGYTF. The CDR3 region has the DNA TGTGCCAGTAGTATAGCCCTCGTCAGGGAATATGGCTACACCTTC.

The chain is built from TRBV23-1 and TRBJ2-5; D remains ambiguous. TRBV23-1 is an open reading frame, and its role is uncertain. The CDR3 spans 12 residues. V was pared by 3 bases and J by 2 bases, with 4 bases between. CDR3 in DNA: TGCGCCAGCAGTCATCTACAAGAGACCCAGTACTTC. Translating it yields CASSHLQETQYF.

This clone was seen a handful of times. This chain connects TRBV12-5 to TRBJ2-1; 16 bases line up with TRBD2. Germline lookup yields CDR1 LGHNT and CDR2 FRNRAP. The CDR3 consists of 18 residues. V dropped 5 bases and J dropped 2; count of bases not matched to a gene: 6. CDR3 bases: TGTGCTAGTGGTACGGGACTAGCGGGAGGGGGGACCTACAATGAGCAGTTCTTC. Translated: CASGTGLAGGGTYNEQFF.

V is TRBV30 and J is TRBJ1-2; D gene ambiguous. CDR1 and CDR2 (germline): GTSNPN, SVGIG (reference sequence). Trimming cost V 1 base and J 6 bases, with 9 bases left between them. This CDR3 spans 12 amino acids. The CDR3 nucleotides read TGTGCCTGGAGTGAACGCGTTAATGGCTACACCTTC. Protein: CAWSERVNGYTF.

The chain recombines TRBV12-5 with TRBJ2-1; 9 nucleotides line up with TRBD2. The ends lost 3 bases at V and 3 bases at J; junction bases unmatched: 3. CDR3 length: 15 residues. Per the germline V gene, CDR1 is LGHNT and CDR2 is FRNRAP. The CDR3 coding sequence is TGTGCTAGTGGTTTCAGCGGGGGGTACTACAATGAGCAGTTCTTC. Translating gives CASGFSGGYYNEQFF.

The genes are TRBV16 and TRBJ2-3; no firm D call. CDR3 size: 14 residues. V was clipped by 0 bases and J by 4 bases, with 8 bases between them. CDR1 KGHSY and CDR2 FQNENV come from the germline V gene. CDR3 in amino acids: CASSQSQLADTQYF. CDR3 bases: TGTGCCAGCAGCCAATCCCAGCTAGCAGATACGCAGTATTTT.

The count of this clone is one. CDR3 loop: CASSLGTSGGSTDTQYF. DNA of the CDR3: TGCGCCAGCAGCCTCGGGACTAGCGGGGGAAGCACAGATACGCAGTATTTT. This sequence joins TRBV5-1 and TRBJ2-3; 14 positions match TRBD2. CDR1 is SGHRS and CDR2 is YFSETQ in the germline V gene. Losses at the gene ends were 4 bases for V and 0 bases for J; bases not matched to a gene: 4. CDR3 length: 17 amino acids.

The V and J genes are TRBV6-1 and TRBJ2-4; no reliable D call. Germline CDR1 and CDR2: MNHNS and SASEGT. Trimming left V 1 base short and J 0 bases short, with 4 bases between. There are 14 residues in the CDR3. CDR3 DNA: TGTGCCAGCAGTGAAGGGGCAGCCAAAAACATTCAGTACTTC. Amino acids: CASSEGAAKNIQYF.

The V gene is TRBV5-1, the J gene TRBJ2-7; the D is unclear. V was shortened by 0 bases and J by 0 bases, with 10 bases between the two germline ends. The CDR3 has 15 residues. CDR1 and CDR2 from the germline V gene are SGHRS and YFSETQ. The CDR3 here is CASSLEFSGSYEQYF. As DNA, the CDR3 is TGCGCCAGCAGCTTGGAGTTCTCCGGCTCCTACGAGCAGTACTTC.

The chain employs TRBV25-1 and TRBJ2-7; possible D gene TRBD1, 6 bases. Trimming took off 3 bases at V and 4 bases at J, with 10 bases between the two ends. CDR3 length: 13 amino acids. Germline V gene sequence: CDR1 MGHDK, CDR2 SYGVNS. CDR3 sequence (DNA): TGTGCCAGCAGTGAGGGGGCCGTTTACGAGCAGTACTTC. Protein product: CASSEGAVYEQYF.

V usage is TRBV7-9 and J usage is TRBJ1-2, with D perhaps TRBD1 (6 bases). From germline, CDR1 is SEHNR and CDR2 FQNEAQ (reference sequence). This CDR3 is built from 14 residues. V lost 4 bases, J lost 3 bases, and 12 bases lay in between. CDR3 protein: CASSSTGYDYGYTF. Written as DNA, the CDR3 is TGTGCCAGCAGCTCCACAGGGTATGACTATGGCTACACCTTC.

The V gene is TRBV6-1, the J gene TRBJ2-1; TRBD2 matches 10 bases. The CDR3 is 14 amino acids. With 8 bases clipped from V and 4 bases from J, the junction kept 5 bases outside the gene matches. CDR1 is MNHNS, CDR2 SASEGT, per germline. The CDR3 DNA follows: TGTGCCAGCCTACGAGCGGGAGGGTACAATGAGCAGTTCTTC. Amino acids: CASLRAGGYNEQFF.

CDR3 protein: CASSSRDRVYDEQFF. The CDR3 nucleotides read TGTGCCAGCAGCTCTCGGGACAGGGTATACGATGAGCAGTTCTTC. The chain joins TRBV7-9 to TRBJ2-1, with 9 bases fitting TRBD1. This CDR3 region has 15 residues. The germline gives CDR1 SEHNR, CDR2 FQNEAQ (reference sequence). The ends lost 4 bases at V and 8 bases at J; junction bases unmatched: 9.

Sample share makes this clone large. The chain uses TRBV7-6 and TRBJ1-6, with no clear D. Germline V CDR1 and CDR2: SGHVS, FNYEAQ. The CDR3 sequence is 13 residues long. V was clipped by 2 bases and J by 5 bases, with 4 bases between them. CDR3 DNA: TGTGCCAGCAGCTTAAATAATAATTCACCCCTCCACTTT. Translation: CASSLNNNSPLHF.

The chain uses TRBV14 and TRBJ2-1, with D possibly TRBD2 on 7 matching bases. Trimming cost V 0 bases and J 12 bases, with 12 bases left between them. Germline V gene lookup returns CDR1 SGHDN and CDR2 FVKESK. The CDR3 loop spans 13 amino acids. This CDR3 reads CASSQELRGGQFF. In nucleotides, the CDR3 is TGTGCCAGCAGCCAAGAGCTGAGGGGGGGGCAGTTCTTC.

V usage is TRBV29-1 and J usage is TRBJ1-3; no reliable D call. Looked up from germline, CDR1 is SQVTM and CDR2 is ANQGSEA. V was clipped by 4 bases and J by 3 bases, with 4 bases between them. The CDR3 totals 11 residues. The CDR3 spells CSVVLGNTIYF. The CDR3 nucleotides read TGCAGCGTTGTCCTTGGAAACACCATATATTTT.

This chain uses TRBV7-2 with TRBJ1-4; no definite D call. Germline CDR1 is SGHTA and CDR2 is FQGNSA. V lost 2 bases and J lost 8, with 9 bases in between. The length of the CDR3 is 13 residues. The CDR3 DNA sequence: TGTGCCAGCAGCTTATTAATTCAGGAAAAACTGTTTTTT. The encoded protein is CASSLLIQEKLFF.

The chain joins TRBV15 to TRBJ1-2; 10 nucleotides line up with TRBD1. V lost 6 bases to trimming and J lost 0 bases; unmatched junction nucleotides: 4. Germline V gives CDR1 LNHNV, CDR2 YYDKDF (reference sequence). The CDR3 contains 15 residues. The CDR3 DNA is TGTGCCACCAGGACAGGGGGCCCGGCTAACTATGGCTACACCTTC. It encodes CATRTGGPANYGYTF.

CDR3: CATSRGLALDNEQFF. CDR3 nucleotide sequence: TGTGCCACCAGCAGAGGACTAGCGCTAGACAATGAGCAGTTCTTC. V gene TRBV15 combines with J gene TRBJ2-1, with 8 bases that match TRBD2. This CDR3 has 15 amino acids. V shed 1 base, J shed 5 bases, and the junction held 4 bases outside the gene matches. Per germline, CDR1 LNHNV and CDR2 YYDKDF (reference sequence).